The source of this T cell receptor beta chain is a study of T cells in Graves' hyperthyroidism and ophthalmopathy. General study points: Before onset, ophthalmopathy was predicted by the model a median roughly 6.4 months earlier. Also found in blood were most expanded thyroid clonotypes above 0.001.

There were TCR beta CDR3 regions amplified from RNA transcripts. The HTBI primer set drove a first-round RT-PCR of the TCR CDR3. Using its own MiXCR run on the multiplex PCR reads, TCRdb lists one record per CDR3 protein. The sample consists of fewer than 700,000 distinct CDR3 sequences, about a sixth of them appearing once. This clonotype was picked up many times. Its antigen is unknown. PBMCs were derived from 10 ml fresh peripheral blood. V lost 3 bases to trimming and J lost 2 bases, with 20 bases between them. There are 17 residues in the CDR3. CDR1 is MDHEN and CDR2 is SYDVKM in the germline V gene.

This receptor was obtained from a young woman with Graves' ophthalmopathy. The genes are TRBV28 and TRBJ2-7; D is perhaps TRBD1 (6 bases). The sample comprised blood. CDR3 bases: TGTGCCAGCAGTTTCTCATGGGGGACACGGGATCCCTACGAGCAGTACTTC. It translates to CASSFSWGTRDPYEQYF.